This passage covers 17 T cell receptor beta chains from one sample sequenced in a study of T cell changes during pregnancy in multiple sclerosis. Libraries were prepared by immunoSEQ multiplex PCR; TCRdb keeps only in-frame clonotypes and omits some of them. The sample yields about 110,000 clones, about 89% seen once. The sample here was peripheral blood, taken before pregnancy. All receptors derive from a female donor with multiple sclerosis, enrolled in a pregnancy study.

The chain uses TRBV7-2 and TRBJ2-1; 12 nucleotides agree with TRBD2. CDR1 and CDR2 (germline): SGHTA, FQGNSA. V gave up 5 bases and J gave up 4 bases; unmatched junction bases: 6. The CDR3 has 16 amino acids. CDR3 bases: TGTGCCAGCAGCGTGACTAGCGGGAGCGGTTACAATGAGCAGTTCTTC. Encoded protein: CASSVTSGSGYNEQFF. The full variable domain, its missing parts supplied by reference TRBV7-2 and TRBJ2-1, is GAGVSQSPSNKVTEKGKDVELRCDPISGHTALYWYRQSLGQGLEFLIYFQGNSAPDKSGLPSDRFSAERTGGSVSTLTIQRTQQEDSAVYLCASSVTSGSGYNEQFFGPGTRLTVL.

This CDR3 reads CATGTGYTEAFF. Written as DNA, the CDR3 is TGCGCCACCGGGACAGGGTACACTGAAGCTTTCTTT. The V call is TRBV5-1, the J call TRBJ1-1, with 9 bases aligning to TRBD1. Germline V gives CDR1 SGHRS, CDR2 YFSETQ. This CDR3 is 12 amino acids long. Trimming removed 9 bases from V and 3 bases from J; junction bases left unmatched: 3.

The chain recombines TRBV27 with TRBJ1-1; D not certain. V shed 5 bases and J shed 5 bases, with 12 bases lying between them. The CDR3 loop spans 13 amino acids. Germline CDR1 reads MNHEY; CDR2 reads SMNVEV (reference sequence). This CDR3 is CASSIYSGTEAFF. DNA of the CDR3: TGTGCCAGCAGTATCTATTCCGGGACTGAAGCTTTCTTT.

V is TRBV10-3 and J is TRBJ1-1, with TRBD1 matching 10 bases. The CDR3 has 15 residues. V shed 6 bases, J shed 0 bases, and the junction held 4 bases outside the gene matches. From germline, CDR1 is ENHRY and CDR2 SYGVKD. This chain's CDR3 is CAIRRQGAVNTEAFF. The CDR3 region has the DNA TGTGCCATCAGGAGACAGGGGGCTGTGAACACTGAAGCTTTCTTT.

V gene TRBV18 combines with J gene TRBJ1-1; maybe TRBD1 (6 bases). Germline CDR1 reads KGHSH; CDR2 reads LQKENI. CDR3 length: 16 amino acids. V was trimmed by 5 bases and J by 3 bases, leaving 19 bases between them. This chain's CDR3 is CASSSPAGTTYTEAFF. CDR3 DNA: TGTGCCAGCTCATCGCCGGCCGGGACAACATACACTGAAGCTTTCTTT.

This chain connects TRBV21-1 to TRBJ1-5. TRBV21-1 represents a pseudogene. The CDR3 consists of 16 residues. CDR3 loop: CASSKRSYSSNQPQHF. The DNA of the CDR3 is TGTGCCAGCAGCAAAAGGAGTTATTCTAGCAATCAGCCCCAGCATTTT.

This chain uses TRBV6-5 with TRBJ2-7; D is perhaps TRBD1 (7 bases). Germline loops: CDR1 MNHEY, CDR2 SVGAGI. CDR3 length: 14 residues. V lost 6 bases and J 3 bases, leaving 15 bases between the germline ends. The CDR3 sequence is CASREGAWGYEQYF. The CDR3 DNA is TGTGCCAGCAGGGAGGGGGCTTGGGGCTACGAGCAGTACTTC.

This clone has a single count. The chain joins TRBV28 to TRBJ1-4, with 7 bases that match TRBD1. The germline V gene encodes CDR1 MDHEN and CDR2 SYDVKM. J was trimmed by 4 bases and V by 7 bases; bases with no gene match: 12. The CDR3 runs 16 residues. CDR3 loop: CASTSPGQRFNEKLFF. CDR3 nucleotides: TGTGCCAGCACTTCACCGGGACAGCGTTTTAATGAAAAACTGTTTTTT.

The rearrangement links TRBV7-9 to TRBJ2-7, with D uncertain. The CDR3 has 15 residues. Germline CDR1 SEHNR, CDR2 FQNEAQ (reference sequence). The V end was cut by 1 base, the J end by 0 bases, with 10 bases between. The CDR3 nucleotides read TGTGCCAGCAGCTTAGGAACAGTCAGCTCCTACGAGCAGTACTTC. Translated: CASSLGTVSSYEQYF.

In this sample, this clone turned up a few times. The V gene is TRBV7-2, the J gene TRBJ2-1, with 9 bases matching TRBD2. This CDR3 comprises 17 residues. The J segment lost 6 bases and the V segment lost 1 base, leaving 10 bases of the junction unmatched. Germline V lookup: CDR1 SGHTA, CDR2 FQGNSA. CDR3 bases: TGTGCCAGCAGCTTAGTTCGTCTGGTAGCGGGAGTCAATGAGCAGTTCTTC. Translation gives CASSLVRLVAGVNEQFF.

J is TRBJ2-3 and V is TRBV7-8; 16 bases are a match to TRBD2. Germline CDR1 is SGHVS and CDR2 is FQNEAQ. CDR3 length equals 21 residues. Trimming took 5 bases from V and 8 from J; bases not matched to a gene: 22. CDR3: CASSPSFGTSGRAAPRVTQYF. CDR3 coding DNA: TGTGCCAGCAGCCCCTCCTTCGGGACTAGCGGGAGGGCGGCCCCCAGGGTTACGCAGTATTTT.

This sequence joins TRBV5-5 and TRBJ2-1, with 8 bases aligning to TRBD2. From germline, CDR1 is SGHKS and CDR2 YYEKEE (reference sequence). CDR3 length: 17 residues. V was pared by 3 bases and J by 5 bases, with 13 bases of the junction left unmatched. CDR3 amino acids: CASSYLVPGLVNNEQFF. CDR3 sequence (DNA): TGTGCCAGCAGCTACTTGGTACCGGGACTAGTTAACAATGAGCAGTTCTTC.

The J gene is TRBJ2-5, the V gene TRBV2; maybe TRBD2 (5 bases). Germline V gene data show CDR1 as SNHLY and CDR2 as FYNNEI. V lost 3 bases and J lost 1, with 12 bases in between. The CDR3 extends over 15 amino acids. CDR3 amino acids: CASSDRRAFQETQYF. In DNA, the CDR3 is TGTGCCAGCAGTGACCGGCGGGCCTTCCAAGAGACCCAGTACTTC.

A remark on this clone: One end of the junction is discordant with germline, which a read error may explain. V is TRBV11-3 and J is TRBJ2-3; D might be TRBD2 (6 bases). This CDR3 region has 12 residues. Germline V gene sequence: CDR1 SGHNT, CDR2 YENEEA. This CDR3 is CASSSSSGTMDF. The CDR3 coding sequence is TGTGCCAGCAGCTCAAGTAGCGGAACCATGGATTTT.

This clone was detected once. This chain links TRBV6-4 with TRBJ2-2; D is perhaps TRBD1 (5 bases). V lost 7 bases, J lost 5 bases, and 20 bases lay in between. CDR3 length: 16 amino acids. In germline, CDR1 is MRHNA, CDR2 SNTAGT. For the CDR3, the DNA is TGTGCCAGCACCCCCGCCGCAAGGGGAATGACCGGGGAGCTGTTTTTT. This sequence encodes CASTPAARGMTGELFF.

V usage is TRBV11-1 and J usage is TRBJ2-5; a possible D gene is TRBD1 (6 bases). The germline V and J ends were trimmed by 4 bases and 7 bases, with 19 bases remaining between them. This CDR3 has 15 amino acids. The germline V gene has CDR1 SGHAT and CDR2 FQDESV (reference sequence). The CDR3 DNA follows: TGTGCCAGCAGCTACGGGGCCACGGAAGGGGGGACCCAGTACTTC. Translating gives CASSYGATEGGTQYF.

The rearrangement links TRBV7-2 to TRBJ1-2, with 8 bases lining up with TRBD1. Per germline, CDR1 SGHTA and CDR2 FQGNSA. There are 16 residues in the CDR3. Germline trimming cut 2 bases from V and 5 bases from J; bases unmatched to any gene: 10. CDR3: CASSLTSRGLGYGYTF. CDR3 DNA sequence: TGTGCCAGCAGCTTAACTTCCAGGGGGCTGGGATATGGCTACACCTTC.